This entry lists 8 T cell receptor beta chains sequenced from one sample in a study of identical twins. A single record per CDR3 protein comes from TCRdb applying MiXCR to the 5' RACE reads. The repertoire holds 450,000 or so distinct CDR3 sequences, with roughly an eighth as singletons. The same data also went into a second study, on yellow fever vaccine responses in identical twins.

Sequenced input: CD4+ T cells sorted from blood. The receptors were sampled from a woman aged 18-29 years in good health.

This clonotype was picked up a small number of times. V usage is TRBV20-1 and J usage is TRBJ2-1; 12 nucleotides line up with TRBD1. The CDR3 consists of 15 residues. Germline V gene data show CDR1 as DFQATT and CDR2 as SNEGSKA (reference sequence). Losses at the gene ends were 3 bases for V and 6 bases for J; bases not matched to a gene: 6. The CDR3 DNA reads TGCAGTGCTAGGAGGGCGGGACAGGGGGCCAATGAGCAGTTCTTC. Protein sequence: CSARRAGQGANEQFF.

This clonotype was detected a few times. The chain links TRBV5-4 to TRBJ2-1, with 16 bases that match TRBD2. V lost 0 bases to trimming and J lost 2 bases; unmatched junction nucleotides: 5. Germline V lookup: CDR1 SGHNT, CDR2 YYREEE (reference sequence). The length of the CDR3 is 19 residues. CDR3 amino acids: CASSLAGLAGGSAYNEQFF. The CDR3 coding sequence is TGTGCCAGCAGCTTGGCGGGACTAGCGGGGGGGTCGGCCTACAATGAGCAGTTCTTC.

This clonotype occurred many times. CDR3 sequence: CASSSRTSNNEQFF. The CDR3 DNA follows: TGCGCCAGCAGCTCCCGGACTAGCAACAATGAGCAGTTCTTC. The V and J genes are TRBV5-1 and TRBJ2-1, with 8 bases lining up with TRBD2. CDR1 SGHRS and CDR2 YFSETQ come from the germline V gene. J lost 5 bases, V lost 3 bases, and 4 bases had no gene match. This CDR3 is built from 14 residues.

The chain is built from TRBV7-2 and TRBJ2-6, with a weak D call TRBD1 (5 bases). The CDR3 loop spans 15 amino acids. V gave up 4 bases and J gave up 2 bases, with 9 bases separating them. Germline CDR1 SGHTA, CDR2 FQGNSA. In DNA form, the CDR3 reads TGTGCCAGCAGCTCCCAGGGCCCTGGGGCCAACGTCCTGACTTTC. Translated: CASSSQGPGANVLTF.

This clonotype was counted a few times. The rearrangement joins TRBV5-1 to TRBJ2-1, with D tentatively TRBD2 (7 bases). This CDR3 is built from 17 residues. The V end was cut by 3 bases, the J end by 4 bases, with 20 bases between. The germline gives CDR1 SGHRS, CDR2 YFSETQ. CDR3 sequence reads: CASSSETGTTVYNEQFF. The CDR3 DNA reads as TGCGCCAGCAGCTCAGAAACAGGGACTACCGTTTACAATGAGCAGTTCTTC.

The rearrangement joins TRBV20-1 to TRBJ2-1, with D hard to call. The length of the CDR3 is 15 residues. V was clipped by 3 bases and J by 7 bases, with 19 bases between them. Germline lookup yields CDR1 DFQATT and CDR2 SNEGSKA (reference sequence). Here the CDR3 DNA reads TGCAGTGCTAGGCCGCCCAGAAGACTCTGGAATGAGCAGTTCTTC. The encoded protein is CSARPPRRLWNEQFF.

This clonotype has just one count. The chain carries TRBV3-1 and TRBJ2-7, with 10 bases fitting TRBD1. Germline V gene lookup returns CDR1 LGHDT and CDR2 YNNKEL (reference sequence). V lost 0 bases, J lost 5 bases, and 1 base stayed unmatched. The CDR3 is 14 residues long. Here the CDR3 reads CASSQEDRGDEQYF. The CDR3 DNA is TGTGCCAGCAGCCAAGAGGACAGGGGGGACGAGCAGTACTTC.

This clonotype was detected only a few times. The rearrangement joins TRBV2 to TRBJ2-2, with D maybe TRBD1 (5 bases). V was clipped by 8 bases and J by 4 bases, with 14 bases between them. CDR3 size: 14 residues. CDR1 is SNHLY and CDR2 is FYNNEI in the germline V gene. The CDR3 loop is CASASVRGTGELFF. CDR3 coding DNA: TGTGCCAGCGCCTCAGTAAGGGGCACCGGGGAGCTGTTTTTT.